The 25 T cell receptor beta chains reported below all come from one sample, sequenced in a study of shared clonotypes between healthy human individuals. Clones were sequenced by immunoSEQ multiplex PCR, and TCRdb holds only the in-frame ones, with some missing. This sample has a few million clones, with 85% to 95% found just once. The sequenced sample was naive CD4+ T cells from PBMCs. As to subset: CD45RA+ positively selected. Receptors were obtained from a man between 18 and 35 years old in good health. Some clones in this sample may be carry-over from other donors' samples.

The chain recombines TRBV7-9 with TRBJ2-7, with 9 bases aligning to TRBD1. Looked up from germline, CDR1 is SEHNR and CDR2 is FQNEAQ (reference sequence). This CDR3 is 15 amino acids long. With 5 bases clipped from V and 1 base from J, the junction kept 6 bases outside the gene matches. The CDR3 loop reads CASSPAGTGSYEQYF. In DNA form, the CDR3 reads TGTGCCAGCAGCCCAGCCGGGACAGGGTCCTACGAGCAGTACTTC.

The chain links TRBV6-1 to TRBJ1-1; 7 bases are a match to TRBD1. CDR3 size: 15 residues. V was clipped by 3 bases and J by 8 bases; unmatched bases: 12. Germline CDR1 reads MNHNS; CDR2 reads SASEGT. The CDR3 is CASSDKGGDRDEAFF. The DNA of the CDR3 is TGTGCCAGCAGTGACAAGGGGGGCGACAGGGACGAAGCTTTCTTT.

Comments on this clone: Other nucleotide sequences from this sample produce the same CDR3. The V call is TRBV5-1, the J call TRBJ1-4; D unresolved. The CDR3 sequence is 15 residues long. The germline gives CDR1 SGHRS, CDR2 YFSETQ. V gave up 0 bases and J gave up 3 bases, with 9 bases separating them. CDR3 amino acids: CASSLGVRSNEKLFF. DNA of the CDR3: TGCGCCAGCAGCTTGGGGGTCAGGTCTAATGAAAAACTGTTTTTT.

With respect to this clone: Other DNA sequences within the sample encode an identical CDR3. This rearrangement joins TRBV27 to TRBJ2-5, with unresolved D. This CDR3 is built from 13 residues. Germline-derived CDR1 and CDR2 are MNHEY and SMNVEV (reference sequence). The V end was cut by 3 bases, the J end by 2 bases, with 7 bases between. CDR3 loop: CASSFSRQETQYF. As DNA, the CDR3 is TGTGCCAGCAGTTTCTCGCGGCAAGAGACCCAGTACTTC.

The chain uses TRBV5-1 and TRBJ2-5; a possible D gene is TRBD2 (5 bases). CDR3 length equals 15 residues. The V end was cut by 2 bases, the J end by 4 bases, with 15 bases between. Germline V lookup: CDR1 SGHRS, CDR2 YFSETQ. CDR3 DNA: TGCGCCAGCAGCTTTGGGCGGGCTGCACGAGAGACCCAGTACTTC. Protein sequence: CASSFGRAARETQYF.

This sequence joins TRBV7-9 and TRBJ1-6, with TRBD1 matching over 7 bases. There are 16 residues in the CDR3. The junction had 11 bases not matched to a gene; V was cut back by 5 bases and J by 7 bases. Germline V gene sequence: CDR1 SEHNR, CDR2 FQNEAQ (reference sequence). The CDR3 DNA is TGTGCCAGCAGCCCGTACGCGGGACAGCTAAATTCACCCCTCCACTTT. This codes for CASSPYAGQLNSPLHF.

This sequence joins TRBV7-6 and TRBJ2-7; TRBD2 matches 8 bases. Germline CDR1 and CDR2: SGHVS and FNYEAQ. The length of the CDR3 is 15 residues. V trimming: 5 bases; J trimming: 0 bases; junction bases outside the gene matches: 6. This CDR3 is CASSAREGSSYEQYF. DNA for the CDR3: TGTGCCAGCAGCGCACGGGAGGGGAGCTCCTACGAGCAGTACTTC.

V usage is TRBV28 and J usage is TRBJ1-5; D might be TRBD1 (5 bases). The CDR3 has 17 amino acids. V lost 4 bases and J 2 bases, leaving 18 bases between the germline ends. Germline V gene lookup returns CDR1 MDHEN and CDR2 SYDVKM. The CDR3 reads CASSSTHRTGGNQPQHF. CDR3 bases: TGTGCCAGCAGTTCAACCCACCGGACGGGGGGCAATCAGCCCCAGCATTTT.

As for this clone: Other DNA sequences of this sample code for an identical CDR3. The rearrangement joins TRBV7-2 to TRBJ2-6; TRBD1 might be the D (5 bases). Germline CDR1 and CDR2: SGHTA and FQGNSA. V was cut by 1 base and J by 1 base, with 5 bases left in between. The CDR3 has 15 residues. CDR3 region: CASSLGQSGANVLTF. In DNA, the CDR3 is TGTGCCAGCAGCTTAGGACAGTCTGGGGCCAACGTCCTGACTTTC. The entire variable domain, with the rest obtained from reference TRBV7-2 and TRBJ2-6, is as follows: GAGVSQSPSNKVTEKGKDVELRCDPISGHTALYWYRQSLGQGLEFLIYFQGNSAPDKSGLPSDRFSAERTGGSVSTLTIQRTQQEDSAVYLCASSLGQSGANVLTFGAGSRLTVL.

CDR3 DNA: TGCGCCAGCAGCTTGGGAGACAGGACTAAAGAGACCCAGTACTTC. Protein product: CASSLGDRTKETQYF. The chain is built from TRBV5-1 and TRBJ2-5; the D call may be TRBD1 or TRBD2 (6 bases each). CDR1 is SGHRS and CDR2 is YFSETQ in the germline V gene. This CDR3 has 15 residues. The V gene lost 0 bases and the J gene lost 3 bases, with 12 bases spanning the gap.

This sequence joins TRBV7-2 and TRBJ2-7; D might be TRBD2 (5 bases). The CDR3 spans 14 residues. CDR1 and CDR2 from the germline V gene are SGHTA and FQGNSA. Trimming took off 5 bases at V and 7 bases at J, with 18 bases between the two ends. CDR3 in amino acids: CASSTSLVSGEQYF. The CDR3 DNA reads TGTGCCAGCAGCACAAGTCTAGTGTCGGGGGAGCAGTACTTC.

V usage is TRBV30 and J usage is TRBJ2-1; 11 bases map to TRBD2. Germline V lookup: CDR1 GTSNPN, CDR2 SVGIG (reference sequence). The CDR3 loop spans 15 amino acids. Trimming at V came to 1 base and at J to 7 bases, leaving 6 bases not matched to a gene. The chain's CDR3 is CAWSGLAGQQNEQFF. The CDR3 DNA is TGTGCCTGGAGTGGACTAGCGGGACAGCAAAATGAGCAGTTCTTC. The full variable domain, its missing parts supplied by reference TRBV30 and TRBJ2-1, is SQTIHQWPATLVQPVGSPLSLECTVEGTSNPNLYWYRQAAGRGLQLLFYSVGIGQISSEVPQNLSASRPQDRQFILSSKKLLLSDSGFYLCAWSGLAGQQNEQFFGPGTRLTVL.

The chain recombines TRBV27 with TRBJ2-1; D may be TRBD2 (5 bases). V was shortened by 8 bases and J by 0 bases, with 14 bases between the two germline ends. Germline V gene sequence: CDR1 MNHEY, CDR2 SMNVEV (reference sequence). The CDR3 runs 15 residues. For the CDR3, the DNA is TGTGCCAGCCGCCTAGGTGGGAGCTCCTACAATGAGCAGTTCTTC. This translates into CASRLGGSSYNEQFF.

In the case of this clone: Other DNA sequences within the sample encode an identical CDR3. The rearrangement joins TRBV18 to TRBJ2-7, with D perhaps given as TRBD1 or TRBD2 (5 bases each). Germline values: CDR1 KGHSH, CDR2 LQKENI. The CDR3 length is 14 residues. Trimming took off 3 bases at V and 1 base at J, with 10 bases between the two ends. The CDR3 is CASSPGTASYEQYF. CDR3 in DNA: TGTGCCAGCTCACCCGGGACCGCATCCTACGAGCAGTACTTC.

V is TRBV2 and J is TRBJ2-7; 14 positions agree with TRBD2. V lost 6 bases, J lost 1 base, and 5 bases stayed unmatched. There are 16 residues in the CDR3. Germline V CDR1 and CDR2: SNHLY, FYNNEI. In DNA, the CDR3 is TGTGCCAGCAGGGCCGGGACTAGCGGGAGTTCCTACGAGCAGTACTTC. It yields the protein CASRAGTSGSSYEQYF.

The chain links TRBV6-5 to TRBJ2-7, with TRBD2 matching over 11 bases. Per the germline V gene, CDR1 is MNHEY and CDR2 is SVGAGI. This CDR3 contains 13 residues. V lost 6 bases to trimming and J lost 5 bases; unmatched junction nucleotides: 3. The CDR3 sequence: CASRPTSGNEQYF. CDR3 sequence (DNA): TGTGCCAGCAGACCGACTAGCGGGAACGAGCAGTACTTC.

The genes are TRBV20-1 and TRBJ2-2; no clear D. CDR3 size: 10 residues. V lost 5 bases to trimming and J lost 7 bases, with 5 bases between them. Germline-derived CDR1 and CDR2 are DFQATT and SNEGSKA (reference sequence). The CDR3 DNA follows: TGCAGTGCTGCCCGCGGGGAGCTGTTTTTT. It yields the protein CSAARGELFF.

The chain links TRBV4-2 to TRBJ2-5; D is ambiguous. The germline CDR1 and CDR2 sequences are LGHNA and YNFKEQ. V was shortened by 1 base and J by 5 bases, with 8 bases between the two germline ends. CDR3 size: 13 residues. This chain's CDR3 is CASSQVGSETQYF. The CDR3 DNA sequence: TGTGCCAGCAGCCAAGTGGGTTCCGAGACCCAGTACTTC.

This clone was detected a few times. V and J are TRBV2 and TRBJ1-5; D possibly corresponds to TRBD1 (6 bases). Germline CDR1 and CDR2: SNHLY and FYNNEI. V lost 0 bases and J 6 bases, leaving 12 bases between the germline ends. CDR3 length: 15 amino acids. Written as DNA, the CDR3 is TGTGCCAGCAGTGAAGCATGGCTACAGGGTCAGCCCCAGCATTTT. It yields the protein CASSEAWLQGQPQHF.

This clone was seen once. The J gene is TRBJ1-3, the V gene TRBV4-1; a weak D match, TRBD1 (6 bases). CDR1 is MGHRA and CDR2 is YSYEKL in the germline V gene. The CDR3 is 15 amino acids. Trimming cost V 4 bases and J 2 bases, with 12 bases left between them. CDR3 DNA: TGCGCCAGCAGCCCCCCAGGGGTTCCTGGAAACACCATATATTTT. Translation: CASSPPGVPGNTIYF.

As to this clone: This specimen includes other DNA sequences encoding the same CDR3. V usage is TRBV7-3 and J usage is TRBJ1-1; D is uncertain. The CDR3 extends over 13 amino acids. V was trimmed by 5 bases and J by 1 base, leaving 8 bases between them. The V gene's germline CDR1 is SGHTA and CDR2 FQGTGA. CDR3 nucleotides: TGTGCCAGCAGCCGGCAAGAGAACACTGAAGCTTTCTTT. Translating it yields CASSRQENTEAFF. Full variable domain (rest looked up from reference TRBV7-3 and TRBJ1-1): GAGVSQTPSNKVTEKGKYVELRCDPISGHTALYWYRQSLGQGPEFLIYFQGTGAADDSGLPNDRFFAVRPEGSVSTLKIQRTERGDSAVYLCASSRQENTEAFFGQGTRLTVV.

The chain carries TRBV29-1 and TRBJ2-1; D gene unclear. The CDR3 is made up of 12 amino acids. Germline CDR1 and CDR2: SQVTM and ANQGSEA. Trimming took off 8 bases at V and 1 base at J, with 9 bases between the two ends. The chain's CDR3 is CSLRTSYNEQFF. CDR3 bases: TGCAGCCTAAGGACGTCCTACAATGAGCAGTTCTTC.

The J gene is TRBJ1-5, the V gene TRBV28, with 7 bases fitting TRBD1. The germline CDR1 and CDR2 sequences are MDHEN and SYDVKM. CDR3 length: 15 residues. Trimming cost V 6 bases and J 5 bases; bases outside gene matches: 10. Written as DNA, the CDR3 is TGTGCCAGCAGCCGGACAGGCCACGGATATCAGCCCCAGCATTTT. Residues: CASSRTGHGYQPQHF. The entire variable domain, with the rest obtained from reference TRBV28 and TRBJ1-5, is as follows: DVKVTQSSRYLVKRTGEKVFLECVQDMDHENMFWYRQDPGLGLRLIYFSYDVKMKEKGDIPEGYSVSREKKERFSLILESASTNQTSMYLCASSRTGHGYQPQHFGDGTRLSIL.

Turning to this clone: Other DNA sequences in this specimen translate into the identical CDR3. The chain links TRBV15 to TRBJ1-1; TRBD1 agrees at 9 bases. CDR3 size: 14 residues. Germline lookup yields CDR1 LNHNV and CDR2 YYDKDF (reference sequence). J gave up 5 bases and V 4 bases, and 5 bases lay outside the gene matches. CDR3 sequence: CATSKGQGGTEAFF. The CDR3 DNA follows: TGTGCCACCAGCAAGGGACAGGGAGGAACTGAAGCTTTCTTT.

The CDR3 here is CASSPAGRDYNEQFF. The CDR3 DNA reads TGTGCCAGCAGCCCCGCCGGGCGGGATTACAATGAGCAGTTCTTC. V usage is TRBV4-2 and J usage is TRBJ2-1; D is perhaps TRBD2 (6 bases). V was clipped by 4 bases and J by 4 bases, with 14 bases between them. The CDR3 totals 15 residues. Germline CDR1 reads LGHNA; CDR2 reads YNFKEQ.